Listed below are T cell receptor beta chains from one sample, sequenced in a study of blood T cells in healthy people across ages. TCRdb fed the 5' RACE reads into MiXCR, producing one record per CDR3 protein. The sample lists around 940,000 distinct CDR3 sequences, roughly 51% occurring once. Sample: blood. These receptor sequences come from a woman aged 55-69 years in good health. The CDR3 runs from the conserved cysteine through the conserved F or W. The D gene is left open where the match is weak. Not all rows give a size; the values are once, few, many and, for expanded clones, a class.

J	D	size	V	DNA	CDR3
TRBJ2-7	.	many	TRBV3-1	TGTGCCAGCAGCCAAAGTGTGGGAGAGCAGTACTTC	CASSQSVGEQYF
TRBJ2-7	.	.	TRBV7-2	TGTGCCAGCAGCTCGCAAGGGTGGCGAAAGCGGTACTACGAGCAGTACTTC	CASSSQGWRKRYYEQYF
TRBJ1-2	.	many	TRBV16	TGTGCCAGCAGCGCGGACAGTTATGGCTACACCTTC	CASSADSYGYTF
TRBJ1-5	.	few	TRBV7-9	TGTGCCAGCAGCTTAGGGGACGGGTTCAATCAGCCCCAGCATTTT	CASSLGDGFNQPQHF
TRBJ2-5	.	.	TRBV20-1	TGCAGTGCTAGAGGCGGAGCGGAGACCCAGTACTTC	CSARGGAETQYF
TRBJ2-6	.	many	TRBV12-3/TRBV12-4	TGTGCCAGCAGTCCCTGGGGCTCTGGGGCCAACGTCCTGACTTTC	CASSPWGSGANVLTF
TRBJ2-6	.	.	TRBV18	TGTGCCAGCTCACCAGTCGGGGATCACTGGGCCAACGTCCTGACTTTC	CASSPVGDHWANVLTF
TRBJ2-4	.	.	TRBV6-2/TRBV6-3	TGTGCCAGCAGTTGCGAGGCAAGAGAGTCCCAGTACTTC	CASSCEARESQYF
TRBJ2-5	.	.	TRBV21-1	TGTGCCAGCAGCAAACACGAAAACAGGGTGGAGACCCAGTACTTC	CASSKHENRVETQYF
TRBJ1-5	.	.	TRBV4-3	TGCGCCAGCAGCCAAGTCGTGGAACAGCCCCAGCATTTT	CASSQVVEQPQHF
TRBJ2-6	.	few	TRBV9	TGTGCCAGCAGCGAACCTTCAGGGATCAGGAGCTCTGGGGCCAACGTCCTGACTTTC	CASSEPSGIRSSGANVLTF
TRBJ2-7	TRBD2	.	TRBV6-1	TGTGCCAGCGGTCGGGGGGACGAGCAGTACTTC	CASGRGDEQYF
TRBJ2-6	.	.	TRBV29-1	TGCAGCGTCGTTAGCCGGAGCGTCTCTGGGGCCAACGTCCTGACTTTC	CSVVSRSVSGANVLTF
TRBJ2-3	.	.	TRBV24-1	TGTGCCACCAGCGACCCCGCCCCAGGGGCGCAGTATTTT	CATSDPAPGAQYF
TRBJ2-1	TRBD2	.	TRBV7-9	TGTGCCAGCAGCAGACTAGCGGGAGTAGTAAATGAGCAGTTCTTC	CASSRLAGVVNEQFF
TRBJ1-2	.	.	TRBV29-1	TGCAGCGTCCCGTTGGCGGGGGCGGGAGGCTACACCTTC	CSVPLAGAGGYTF
TRBJ2-1	TRBD2	.	TRBV10-3	TGTGCCATCAGTGAGTCTAGCGGGGGTGAGCAGTTCTTC	CAISESSGGEQFF
TRBJ2-2	TRBD2	.	TRBV12-3/TRBV12-4	TGTGCCAGCAGTTTAAGAGCGGGAGGGCCGGCCGGGGAGCTGTTTTTT	CASSLRAGGPAGELFF
TRBJ2-7	TRBD2	few	TRBV29-1	TGCAGCGCTAGGACTAGCCTCCACAATGAGCAGTACTTC	CSARTSLHNEQYF
TRBJ2-7	TRBD1	.	TRBV28	TGTGCCAGCAGTAAAACAGGGGCTTTTGGCGAGCAGTACTTC	CASSKTGAFGEQYF
TRBJ1-5	TRBD1	.	TRBV11-1	TGTGCCAGCAGCTTGTACAGGGGATGCAATCAGCCCCAGCATTTT	CASSLYRGCNQPQHF
TRBJ2-3	TRBD1	.	TRBV4-3	TGCGCCGGCAGCCAAGAGCAGGACAGGATCACAGATACGCAGTATTTT	CAGSQEQDRITDTQYF
TRBJ2-5	.	.	TRBV7-2	TGTGCCAGCAGCTTAGATCCAATGACAGAGACCCAGTACTTC	CASSLDPMTETQYF
TRBJ2-5	TRBD1	.	TRBV12-3/TRBV12-4	TGTGCCAGTTCCACAGGGGGCTTGGAGACCCAGTACTTC	CASSTGGLETQYF
TRBJ2-1	.	.	TRBV28	TGTGCCAGCAGCGCTCGGACTCCACTATCGAGCAATGAGCAGTTCTTC	CASSARTPLSSNEQFF
TRBJ2-3	.	.	TRBV7-2	TGTGCCAGCAGCTTCTCCAGGGCGCGGTCAGATACGCAGTATTTT	CASSFSRARSDTQYF
TRBJ2-2	TRBD2	.	TRBV6-5	TGTGCCAGCAGTCCGGGGACTAACTGGAACACCGGGGAGCTGTTTTTT	CASSPGTNWNTGELFF
TRBJ2-7	.	few	TRBV27	TGTGCCAGCAGAGGTGATTGGGACGAGCAGTACTTC	CASRGDWDEQYF
TRBJ2-7	TRBD2	few	TRBV12-3/TRBV12-4	TGTGCCAGCAGTTTAGGTGCGGGAGTAGATCACGAGCAGTACTTC	CASSLGAGVDHEQYF
TRBJ2-3	.	.	TRBV14	TGTGCCAGCAGCCAAAAGACGGGAGCTGGAAATACGCAGTATTTT	CASSQKTGAGNTQYF
TRBJ2-1	TRBD1	few	TRBV4-1	TGCGCCAGCAGCCAAGAGATGGAGACAGGGGGGACCTCCTACAATGAGCAGTTCTTC	CASSQEMETGGTSYNEQFF
TRBJ1-2	.	few	TRBV5-1	TGCGCCAGCAGCTTGGCTTGGCAGGCTAACTATGGCTACACCTTC	CASSLAWQANYGYTF
TRBJ2-7	TRBD2	few	TRBV29-1	TGCAGCGTTAGGCCTAGCGGGAGTCACGAGCAGTACTTC	CSVRPSGSHEQYF
TRBJ2-3	TRBD2	few	TRBV4-2	TGTGCCAGCAGGCAGAGGGTGGGGACTAGCGGGAGGTCGGATACGCAGTATTTT	CASRQRVGTSGRSDTQYF
TRBJ2-5	TRBD1	few	TRBV28	TGTGCCAGCAGTGGGACAGAAGAGACCCAGTACTTC	CASSGTEETQYF
TRBJ2-7	.	few	TRBV12-3/TRBV12-4	TGTGCCAGCAGTTCCCCCAAGGGGATGGGGTTTTACGAGCAGTACTTC	CASSSPKGMGFYEQYF
TRBJ2-1	.	.	TRBV5-1	TGCGCCAGCAGCTTGGCTACAGGCACCTACAATGAGCAGTTCTTC	CASSLATGTYNEQFF
TRBJ2-5	.	many	TRBV10-1	TGCGCCAGCAGTGAGTCCGGTCGTTCGGAGACCCAGTACTTC	CASSESGRSETQYF
TRBJ2-5	TRBD2	.	TRBV7-6	TGTGCCAGCAGCAACAATAGACTAGCGGGAACTCAAGAGACCCAGTACTTC	CASSNNRLAGTQETQYF
TRBJ2-1	TRBD2	.	TRBV27	TGTGCCAGTCTGATGGTAGCGGGAGAGTCCTACAATGAGCAGTTCTTC	CASLMVAGESYNEQFF
TRBJ2-1	.	.	TRBV24-1	TGTGCCACCAGTCCGGGGCCAGCCTCCTACAATGAGCAGTTCTTC	CATSPGPASYNEQFF
TRBJ2-7	.	.	TRBV7-9	TGTGCCAGCAGCTTGAATCATCTGGACGAGCAGTACTTC	CASSLNHLDEQYF
TRBJ1-5	.	.	TRBV12-3/TRBV12-4	TGTGCCAGCAGTTCAGGGCAGGGTCAGCCCCAGCATTTT	CASSSGQGQPQHF
TRBJ2-7	.	many	TRBV20-1	TGCAGTGCTACCGGGTCCTACGAGCAGTACTTC	CSATGSYEQYF
TRBJ2-1	TRBD2	few	TRBV7-9	TGTGCCAGCAGCAAACTAGCGGCCTCCCCGCAACAGTTCTTC	CASSKLAASPQQFF
TRBJ2-4	.	.	TRBV9	TGTGCCAGCAGCGTAGCTGCCCAGTTGGGCATTCAGTACTTC	CASSVAAQLGIQYF
TRBJ2-1	.	.	TRBV20-1	TGCAGTGCTGGAACGGGTGAGCAGTTCTTC	CSAGTGEQFF
TRBJ2-1	TRBD2	.	TRBV27	TGTGCCAGCAGTCCTGAATACGGACTAGCGGGAGTCAATGAGCAGTTCTTC	CASSPEYGLAGVNEQFF
TRBJ1-2	.	.	TRBV5-5	TGTGCCAGCAGCTCAACGACAGGCTCTGGCTACACCTTC	CASSSTTGSGYTF
TRBJ2-2	.	.	TRBV25-1	TGTGCCGGGAGCGGGCCCACCGGGGAGCTGTTTTTT	CAGSGPTGELFF
TRBJ2-5	TRBD2	.	TRBV27	TGTGCCAGCAATTTAATCGGACTAGCGGGAGGGACAGAGACCCAGTACTTC	CASNLIGLAGGTETQYF
TRBJ2-3	TRBD2	many	TRBV29-1	TGCAGCGCACAACTAGCGGGAGGGCCTCCAGATACGCAGTATTTT	CSAQLAGGPPDTQYF
TRBJ2-7	TRBD2	.	TRBV7-3	TGTGCCAGCAGCTCCGGGACTAGTAATGCCGAGCAGTACTTC	CASSSGTSNAEQYF
TRBJ2-5	TRBD2	.	TRBV12-3/TRBV12-4	TGTGCCAGCAGTTTAGGACTAGCGGGAGAATGGTTAGGAGAGACCCAGTACTTC	CASSLGLAGEWLGETQYF
TRBJ2-7	.	.	TRBV29-1	TGCAGCGGATTGTGGCGAGAGACCTACGAGCAGTACTTC	CSGLWRETYEQYF
TRBJ2-4	.	few	TRBV4-1	TGCGCCAGCAGCCAAGATTTGGTGAGAGTGCGGCGAGATATAGCCAAAAACATTCAGTACTTC	CASSQDLVRVRRDIAKNIQYF
TRBJ1-1	.	.	TRBV4-3	TGCGCCAGCAGCCAAGTTCAGACCCTGAACACTGAAGCTTTCTTT	CASSQVQTLNTEAFF
TRBJ2-1	TRBD2	.	TRBV29-1	TGCAGCGTGACTAGCGGAAAAACATCCTACAATGAGCAGTTCTTC	CSVTSGKTSYNEQFF